These T cell receptor beta chains were read from a single sample in a study of metastatic and nonmetastatic thyroid tumors. TCRdb re-clonotyped the PCR reads through MiXCR. The sample yields around 40,000 clones, roughly 17% seen once. Input material: blood. These receptor sequences come from a male donor with papillary thyroid cancer or a benign thyroid nodule (not recorded which). Some clones in this sample may be carry-over from other donors' samples. Each CDR3 is given with its conserved first and last residue.

TRBJ1-1 TRBV30 CAWSTRQLNTEAFF
TRBJ1-1 TRBV13 CASSLGQGGSF
TRBJ1-2 TRBV6-1 CASIMGQGYGYTF
TRBJ1-6 TRBV4-1 CASSQVPGFDSPLHF
TRBJ2-7 TRBV7-8 CASSLSGICYERYF
TRBJ2-7 TRBV30 CAWSESAYEQYF
TRBJ1-2 TRBV7-9 CASSLTATNYGYTF
TRBJ2-7 TRBV5-1 CASSLAGRYEQYF
TRBJ1-3 TRBV2 CASSDWTGSGNTIYF
TRBJ2-3 TRBV12-3/TRBV12-4 CASSLANLASTDTQYF
TRBJ2-7 TRBV2 CASSEDGREQYF
TRBJ2-7 TRBV2 CASRARRKGTYEQYF